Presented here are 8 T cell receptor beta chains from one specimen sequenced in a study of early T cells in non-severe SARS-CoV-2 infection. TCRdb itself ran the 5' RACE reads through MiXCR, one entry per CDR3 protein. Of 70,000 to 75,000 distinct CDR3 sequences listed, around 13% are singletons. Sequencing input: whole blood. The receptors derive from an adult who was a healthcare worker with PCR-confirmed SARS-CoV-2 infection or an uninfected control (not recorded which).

The CDR3, as DNA: TGTGCCAGCAGCTGGGACGGTAACACCGGGGAGCTGTTTTTT. This translates into CASSWDGNTGELFF. V gene TRBV7-3 combines with J gene TRBJ2-2, with D perhaps given as TRBD1 or TRBD2 (5 bases each). The CDR3 is 14 residues long. The germline V gene has CDR1 SGHTA and CDR2 FQGTGA. Trimming cost V 4 bases and J 2 bases, with 8 bases left between them.

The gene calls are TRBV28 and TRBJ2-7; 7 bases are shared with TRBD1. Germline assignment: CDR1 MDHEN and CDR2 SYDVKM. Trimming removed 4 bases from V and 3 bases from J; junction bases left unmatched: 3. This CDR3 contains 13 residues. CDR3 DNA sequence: TGTGCCAGCAGTTCGACAGGGTTCTACGAGCAGTACTTC. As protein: CASSSTGFYEQYF.

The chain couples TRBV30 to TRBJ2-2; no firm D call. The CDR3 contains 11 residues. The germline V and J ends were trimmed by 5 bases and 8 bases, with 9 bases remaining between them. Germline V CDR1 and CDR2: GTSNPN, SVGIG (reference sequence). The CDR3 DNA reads TGTGCCTGGCGTCAAGGGGGGGAGCTGTTTTTT. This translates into CAWRQGGELFF.

CDR3 bases: TGTGCCAGCAGCGTCAGGGTCACTGAGCAGTTCTTC. It yields the protein CASSVRVTEQFF. The chain couples TRBV9 to TRBJ2-1, with D possibly being TRBD1 (5 bases). The germline V gene encodes CDR1 SGDLS and CDR2 YYNGEE. This CDR3 has 12 amino acids. Trimming removed 2 bases from V and 9 bases from J, with 9 bases in between.

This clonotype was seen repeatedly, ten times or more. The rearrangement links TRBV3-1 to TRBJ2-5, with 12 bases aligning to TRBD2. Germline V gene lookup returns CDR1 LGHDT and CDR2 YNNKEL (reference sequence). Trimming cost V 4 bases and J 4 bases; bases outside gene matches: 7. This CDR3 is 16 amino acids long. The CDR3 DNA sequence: TGTGCCAGCAGCCCAGGCGTGACTAGCGGGAGAGAGACCCAGTACTTC. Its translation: CASSPGVTSGRETQYF.

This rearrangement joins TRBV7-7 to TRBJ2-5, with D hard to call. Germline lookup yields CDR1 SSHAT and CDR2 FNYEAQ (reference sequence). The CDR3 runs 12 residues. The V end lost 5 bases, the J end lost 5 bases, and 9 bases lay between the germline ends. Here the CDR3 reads CASSANRETQYF. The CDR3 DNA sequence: TGTGCCAGCAGCGCTAACCGGGAGACCCAGTACTTC. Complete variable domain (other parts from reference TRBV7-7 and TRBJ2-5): GAGVSQSPRYKVTKRGQDVTLRCDPISSHATLYWYQQALGQGPEFLTYFNYEAQPDKSGLPSDRFSAERPEGSISTLTIQRTEQRDSAMYRCASSANRETQYFGPGTRLLVL.

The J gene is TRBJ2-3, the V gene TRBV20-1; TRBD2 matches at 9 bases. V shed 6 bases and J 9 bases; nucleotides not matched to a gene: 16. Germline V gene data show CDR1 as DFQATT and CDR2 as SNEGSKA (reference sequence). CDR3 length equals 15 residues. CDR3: CSAPEGGGGAGTQYF. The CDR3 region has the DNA TGCAGTGCCCCCGAGGGTGGCGGGGGGGCAGGCACGCAGTATTTT.

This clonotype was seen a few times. Here the CDR3 reads CASSLEMYTEAFF. The CDR3 nucleotides are TGCGCCAGCAGCTTGGAGATGTACACTGAAGCTTTCTTT. The chain uses TRBV5-1 and TRBJ1-1; D remains ambiguous. CDR3 length: 13 residues. Trimming pared 0 bases from V and 3 bases from J, leaving 6 bases between. CDR1 and CDR2 (germline): SGHRS, YFSETQ. The full variable domain, in which reference TRBV5-1 and TRBJ1-1 provide the parts outside the CDR3, is KAGVTQTPRYLIKTRGQQVTLSCSPISGHRSVSWYQQTPGQGLQFLFEYFSETQRNKGNFPGRFSGRQFSNSRSEMNVSTLELGDSALYLCASSLEMYTEAFFGQGTRLTVV.